This TCR beta chain is from a study of cytomegalovirus exposure and HLA in healthy donors. Overall study context: Early release data held 85 million or so unique TCRs from HLA-typed donors. Study results and limitations: The study dropped some indistinguishable V segments, TRBV6-2 and TRBV6-3 among them. In a later analysis, a missense DCLRE1C variant was linked to TCR beta V- and J-gene trimming.

PCR amplification relied on 60 Vbeta primers (plus 13 Jbeta primers). Clones were read by immunoSEQ multiplex PCR, and TCRdb kept only the in-frame ones, dropping some. Altogether about 180,000 clones are present, over 80% being singletons, with the ten largest covering about 1.4%. The V and J ends lost 7 bases and 4 bases respectively, with 16 bases between them. Germline V lookup: CDR1 MNHEY, CDR2 SVGAGI. CDR3 length: 14 residues. In the case of this clone: The target antigen is unknown.

The sequence derives from a girl aged 5-17 years in good health and CMV-seropositive. J is TRBJ1-1 and V is TRBV6-5; perhaps TRBD1 as D (5 bases). Sequenced input: PBMCs. CDR3 residues: CASTQGGAATEAFF. CDR3 bases: TGTGCCAGCACCCAAGGAGGGGCCGCCACTGAAGCTTTCTTT.